Following are 11 T cell receptor beta chains from one sample sequenced in a study of blood T cell repertoires in COVID-19. Here immunoSEQ multiplex PCR was the method, and the copy in TCRdb shows in-frame clones only, minus some. The sample has under 250,000 clones; roughly 91% are singletons. The sequenced sample consisted of peripheral blood. All receptors derive from a man aged 25 to 45 with COVID-19, enrolled during active disease.

This chain links TRBV9 with TRBJ1-1; D gene unclear. The CDR3 has 14 amino acids. Germline V CDR1 and CDR2: SGDLS, YYNGEE. V was clipped by 1 base and J by 0 bases, with 7 bases between them. The CDR3 bases are TGTGCCAGCAGCGTAAGTCCTATGAACACTGAAGCTTTCTTT. It is translated as CASSVSPMNTEAFF.

This clone has a single count. The V call is TRBV2, the J call TRBJ1-5, with D tentatively TRBD1 (6 bases). This CDR3 region has 13 residues. The V end was cut by 4 bases, the J end by 7 bases, with 11 bases between. Germline CDR1 SNHLY, CDR2 FYNNEI. The DNA of the CDR3 is TGTGCCAGCAGTGGCCAGGGGACACAGCCCCAGCATTTT. The encoded protein is CASSGQGTQPQHF.

This clone has just one count. The gene calls are TRBV10-3 and TRBJ2-5, with 10 bases matching TRBD1. CDR1 ENHRY and CDR2 SYGVKD come from the germline V gene. V trimming: 6 bases; J trimming: 2 bases; junction bases outside the gene matches: 6. The CDR3 is 15 residues long. CDR3 nucleotides: TGTGCCATCAGGACACCGGGACAGGGGCAAGAGACCCAGTACTTC. Translated, it gives CAIRTPGQGQETQYF.

The chain uses TRBV11-2 and TRBJ2-7, with 8 positions matching TRBD2. Germline CDR1 SGHAT, CDR2 FQNNGV. Trimming cost V 5 bases and J 6 bases; bases outside gene matches: 9. CDR3 length: 14 residues. CDR3 amino acids: CASSREGTRGEQYF. CDR3 nucleotide sequence: TGTGCCAGCAGCCGAGAAGGGACTAGAGGCGAGCAGTACTTC.

The V gene is TRBV3-1 (or the pseudogene TRBV3-2), the J gene TRBJ1-5; TRBD1 agrees at 12 bases. The CDR3 totals 14 residues. The V gene end was trimmed by 4 bases and the J gene end by 10 bases; junction bases not matched to a gene: 5. Germline V CDR1 and CDR2: LGHDT, YNNKEL (reference sequence). As DNA, the CDR3 is TGTGCCAGCAGCCCTTGGGACAGGGGGCAACCCCAGCATTTT. Translation gives CASSPWDRGQPQHF.

The chain links TRBV5-1 to TRBJ2-4; 8 bases align to TRBD1. There are 16 residues in the CDR3. V trimming: 0 bases; J trimming: 2 bases; junction bases outside the gene matches: 4. CDR1 is SGHRS and CDR2 is YFSETQ in the germline V gene. CDR3 DNA: TGCGCCAGCAGCTTGGTGCAGGGGGCTTCCAAAAACATTCAGTACTTC. It is translated as CASSLVQGASKNIQYF.

The chain uses TRBV4-2 and TRBJ2-7; TRBD1 is a possible D gene (5 bases). CDR3 length: 15 residues. V lost 4 bases, J lost 3 bases, and 16 bases lay in between. Germline V lookup: CDR1 LGHNA, CDR2 YNFKEQ. DNA for the CDR3: TGTGCCAGCAGCCTCCAACAGGAGAGACGCTACGAGCAGTACTTC. Protein sequence: CASSLQQERRYEQYF.

The chain employs TRBV27 and TRBJ1-2, with D maybe TRBD1 (6 bases). The germline V and J ends were trimmed by 5 bases and 0 bases, with 16 bases remaining between them. The CDR3 loop spans 16 amino acids. Germline V CDR1 and CDR2: MNHEY, SMNVEV (reference sequence). The CDR3 reads CASSPSIGQTNYGYTF. The DNA for the CDR3 is TGTGCCAGCAGTCCGAGCATTGGACAGACTAACTATGGCTACACCTTC.

The chain recombines TRBV5-1 with TRBJ1-3; the D gene is possibly TRBD1 (5 bases). Deletions cut 0 bases from V and 2 bases from J, with 15 bases between. CDR1 is SGHRS and CDR2 is YFSETQ in the germline V gene. The CDR3 length is 17 residues. The CDR3 DNA sequence: TGCGCCAGCAGCTTGGAAGGGCTGGCAGGGCCTGGAAACACCATATATTTT. This gives the protein CASSLEGLAGPGNTIYF.

There are a few counts of this clone. J is TRBJ1-1 and V is TRBV4-1; tentative D call: TRBD1 (6 bases). Looked up from germline, CDR1 is MGHRA and CDR2 is YSYEKL. V gave up 3 bases and J gave up 1 base, with 15 bases separating them. The CDR3 spans 16 residues. The CDR3, as DNA: TGCGCCAGCAGCCAGGGGGCAGGACAGCGGAACACTGAAGCTTTCTTT. This codes for CASSQGAGQRNTEAFF.

This clone was seen only once. The chain links TRBV5-4 to TRBJ2-3, with a tentative D call TRBD1 (6 bases). Germline V CDR1 and CDR2: SGHNT, YYREEE (reference sequence). The CDR3 runs 14 residues. V was trimmed by 2 bases and J by 6 bases, leaving 13 bases between them. CDR3 loop: CASSFPRQGDTQYF. The CDR3 DNA follows: TGTGCCAGCAGCTTCCCCCGCCAGGGGGATACGCAGTATTTT.